This T cell receptor (beta chain) is from a study of blood T cell repertoires in COVID-19 (TCRdb year 2020). Background on the whole study: Samples covering the acute and convalescent phases of COVID-19 were provided by collaborators in the United States, Italy and Spain. The prospective study material was composed of cDNA or gDNA derived from T cells, B-cell-depleted T cells, or PBMCs. The samples were drawn from the first 160 participants of the ongoing ImmuneRACE study and from about 1,200 subjects provided by 6 global collaborators. The repertoires were released in a freely available public database meant as a resource for research on the immune response to SARS-CoV-2. HLA class I and class II types, where available, came from metadata supplied by the sample provider rather than from assay-based typing. Nearly every sample came with metadata listing a de-identified subject ID, COVID-19 status, age in years and sex. Deeply sampled blood TCRbeta repertoires from subjects exposed to, actively infected with, or recovered from COVID-19 were included in the dataset. The full study reports these points: The quantity of clinical and demographic metadata differed by source and by participant and was supplied without curation.

Of note for this clone: Its antigen remains undetermined. Base qualities are not recorded, but no much larger clone differs from it by a single base.

Inclusive of the bounding cysteine and phenylalanine, the CDR3 is 13 residues long. Only CDR3 DNA is held: 39 bases, read in frame from base 1. V is pruned by 6 bases and J by 1 base, leaving 4 bases of the junction without a gene match. Sequences SQVTM (CDR1) and ANQGSEA (CDR2) are obtained from the germline V gene. Each collaborating institution followed its own protocols to collect whole blood in K2EDTA tubes. Collaborator samples were shipped for TCRbeta analysis as frozen whole blood, isolated PBMCs, or DNA extracted from either sample type. The immunoSEQ Assay, a bias-controlled multiplex PCR, was used to amplify TCRbeta CDR3 regions from genomic DNA. In the paper's pipeline: Nucleated cell counts per sample were estimated from amplification of reference gene primers within the assay. To quantify the absolute abundance of each unique TCRbeta CDR3 rearrangement, sequence reads were collapsed and filtered. For each sample, productive Simpson clonality was calculated by taking the square root of Simpson's diversity index across productive rearrangements. TCRdb's version of the immuneACCESS table is confined to in-frame rearrangements and falls short of the full clone set. An unresolved V gene accounts for under half of the shortfall where checked; the remainder is of unknown origin. V, J and clone size were drawn from that table, and D and trimming were deduced from the DNA. The sample includes roughly 500,000 clones, with approximately 83% observed a single time. The ten largest account for roughly 3.2% of the sample.

This receptor was taken from a human donor in a cohort sampled during active COVID-19. The chain is made from TRBV29-1 and TRBJ1-2; the junction holds 8 bases that match TRBD1. Specimen: peripheral blood. The DNA sequence follows: TGCAGCGTCTGGGACAGGCGTAACTATGGCTACACCTTC. This translates into CSVWDRRNYGYTF.